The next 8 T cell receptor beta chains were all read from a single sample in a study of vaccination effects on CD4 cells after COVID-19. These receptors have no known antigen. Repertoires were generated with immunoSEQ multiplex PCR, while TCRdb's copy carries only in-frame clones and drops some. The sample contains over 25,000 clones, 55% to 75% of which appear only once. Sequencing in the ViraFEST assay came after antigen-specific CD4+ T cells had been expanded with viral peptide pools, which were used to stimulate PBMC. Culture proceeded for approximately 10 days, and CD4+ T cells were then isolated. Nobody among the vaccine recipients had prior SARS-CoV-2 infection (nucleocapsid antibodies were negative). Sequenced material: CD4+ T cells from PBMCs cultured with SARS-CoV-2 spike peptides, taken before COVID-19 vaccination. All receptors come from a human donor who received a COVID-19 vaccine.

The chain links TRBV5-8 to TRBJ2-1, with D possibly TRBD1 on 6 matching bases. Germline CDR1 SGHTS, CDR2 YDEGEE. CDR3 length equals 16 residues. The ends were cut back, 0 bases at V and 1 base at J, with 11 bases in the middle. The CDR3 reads CASSLGTVPSYNEQFF. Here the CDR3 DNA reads TGTGCCAGCAGCTTGGGGACAGTCCCTTCCTACAATGAGCAGTTCTTC.

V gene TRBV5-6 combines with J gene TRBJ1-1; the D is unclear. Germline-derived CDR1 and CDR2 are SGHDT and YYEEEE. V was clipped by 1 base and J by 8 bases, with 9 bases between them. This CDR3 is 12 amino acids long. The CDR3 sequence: CASSLWQYEAFF. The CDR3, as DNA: TGTGCCAGCAGCTTGTGGCAGTACGAAGCTTTCTTT.

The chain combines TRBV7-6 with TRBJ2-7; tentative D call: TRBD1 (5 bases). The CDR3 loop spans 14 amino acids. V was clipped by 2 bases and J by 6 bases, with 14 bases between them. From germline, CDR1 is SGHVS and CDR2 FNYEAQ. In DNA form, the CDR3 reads TGTGCCAGCAGCTTACAGGGTCTTAACGTCGAGCAGTACTTC. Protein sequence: CASSLQGLNVEQYF. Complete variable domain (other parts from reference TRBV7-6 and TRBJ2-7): GAGVSQSPRYKVTKRGQDVALRCDPISGHVSLYWYRQALGQGPEFLTYFNYEAQQDKSGLPNDRFSAERPEGSISTLTIQRTEQRDSAMYRCASSLQGLNVEQYFGPGTRLTVT.

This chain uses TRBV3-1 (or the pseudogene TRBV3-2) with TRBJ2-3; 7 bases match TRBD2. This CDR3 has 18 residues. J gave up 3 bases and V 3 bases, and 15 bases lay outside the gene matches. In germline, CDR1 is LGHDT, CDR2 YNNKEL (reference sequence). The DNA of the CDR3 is TGTGCCAGCAGCCAGGATCCTAGGGGCGGGGGATGGACAGATACGCAGTATTTT. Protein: CASSQDPRGGGWTDTQYF.

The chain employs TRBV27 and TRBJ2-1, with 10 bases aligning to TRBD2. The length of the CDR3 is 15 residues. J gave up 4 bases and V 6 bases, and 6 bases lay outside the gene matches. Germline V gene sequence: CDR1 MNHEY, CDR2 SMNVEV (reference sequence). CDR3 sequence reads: CASSSRSGGYNEQFF. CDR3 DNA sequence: TGTGCCAGCAGCTCTCGTAGCGGGGGGTACAATGAGCAGTTCTTC.

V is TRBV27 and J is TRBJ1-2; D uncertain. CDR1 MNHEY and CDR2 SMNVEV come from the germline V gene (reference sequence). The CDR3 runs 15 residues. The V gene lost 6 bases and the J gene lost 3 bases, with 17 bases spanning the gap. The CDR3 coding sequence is TGTGCCAGCAGGAAACATGACGTCCGGGACTATGGCTACACCTTC. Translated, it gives CASRKHDVRDYGYTF.

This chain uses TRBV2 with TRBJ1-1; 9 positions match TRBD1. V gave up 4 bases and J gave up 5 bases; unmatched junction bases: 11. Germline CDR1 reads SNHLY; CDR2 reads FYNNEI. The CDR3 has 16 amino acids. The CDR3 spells CASSVSAGTGRTEAFF. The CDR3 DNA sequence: TGTGCCAGCAGTGTGTCGGCCGGGACAGGGCGGACTGAAGCTTTCTTT.

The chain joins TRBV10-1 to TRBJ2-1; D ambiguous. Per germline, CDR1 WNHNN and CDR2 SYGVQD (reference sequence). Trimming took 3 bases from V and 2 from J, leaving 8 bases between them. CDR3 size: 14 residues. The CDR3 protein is CASSDGVTYNEQFF. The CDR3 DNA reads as TGCGCCAGCAGTGACGGCGTCACCTACAATGAGCAGTTCTTC.